The 27 T cell receptor beta chains in this list originate from one sample, sequenced in a study of T cells after yellow fever vaccination (dated by TCRdb to the late 2010s). The sample's treatment or condition label, decoded: live attenuated yellow fever vaccine strain. Library generation was performed with 5' RACE. Instrument on record: Illumina HiSeq 2500. TCRdb's own reprocessing of the public reads used fastp at Q25 and MiXCR and kept productive beta chains. Each entry is one CDR3 protein sequence, shown with its most common DNA and genes. This sample holds 500,000 to 700,000 distinct CDR3 sequences; 15% to 20% were observed only once. The top ten hold approximately 14% of the sample. The source was PBMCs, collected 15 days after the yellow fever booster vaccination. The receptors shown here come from a young man who received the YFV17D yellow fever vaccine.

In this sample, this clonotype turned up a few times. This rearrangement joins TRBV10-3 to TRBJ2-5; D gene ambiguous. Germline V gene data show CDR1 as ENHRY and CDR2 as SYGVKD. Deletions cut 3 bases from V and 1 base from J, with 6 bases between. This CDR3 is built from 13 residues. Here the CDR3 reads CAISEQLQETQYF. The CDR3 bases are TGTGCCATCAGTGAACAGCTCCAAGAGACCCAGTACTTC.

The chain links TRBV24-1 to TRBJ1-2; TRBD1 might be the D (5 bases). The CDR3 is 14 residues long. Trimming removed 4 bases at V and 2 bases at J, with 10 bases between. The germline V gene encodes CDR1 KGHDR and CDR2 SFDVKD. The CDR3 is CATSDTGRNYGYTF. In DNA form, the CDR3 reads TGTGCCACCAGTGACACGGGACGGAACTATGGCTACACCTTC.

The rearrangement links TRBV12-3 or TRBV12-4 to TRBJ1-1, with 7 bases lining up with TRBD1. This CDR3 spans 15 amino acids. J lost 2 bases, V lost 6 bases, and 9 bases had no gene match. In DNA, the CDR3 is TGTGCCAGCAGGCCCATGACAGGGTTCAACACTGAAGCTTTCTTT. Its protein is CASRPMTGFNTEAFF.

This clonotype was counted only a few times. J is TRBJ2-5 and V is TRBV30; TRBD2 is a possible D gene (6 bases). Trimming shortened V by 4 bases and J by 6 bases, and 12 bases separated the two germline ends. Germline lookup yields CDR1 GTSNPN and CDR2 SVGIG (reference sequence). The CDR3 consists of 12 residues. This chain's CDR3 is CAWMRTSKTQYF. DNA of the CDR3: TGTGCCTGGATGCGAACTAGCAAGACCCAGTACTTC.

V gene TRBV19 combines with J gene TRBJ2-7; D is perhaps TRBD1 (6 bases). Trimming took off 5 bases at V and 1 base at J, with 12 bases between the two ends. The CDR3 runs to 14 residues. Germline CDR1 reads LNHDA; CDR2 reads SQIVND (reference sequence). CDR3 DNA: TGTGCCAGTAGTCGCCTGGGGGCATCCTACGAGCAGTACTTC. It codes for CASSRLGASYEQYF.

V and J are TRBV18 and TRBJ2-2; 8 bases match TRBD1. CDR1 is KGHSH and CDR2 is LQKENI in the germline V gene. The CDR3 loop spans 15 amino acids. J gave up 5 bases and V 3 bases, and 5 bases lay outside the gene matches. The CDR3 bases are TGTGCCAGCTCACCGCAGGGGGCGAGGACCGGGGAGCTGTTTTTT. It yields the protein CASSPQGARTGELFF.

The chain combines TRBV20-1 with TRBJ2-6; no reliable D call. Germline loops: CDR1 DFQATT, CDR2 SNEGSKA (reference sequence). With 0 bases removed from V and 4 bases from J, the gap between germline ends came to 4 bases. The CDR3 loop spans 13 amino acids. The CDR3 is CSARDAGANVLTF. The CDR3 nucleotides are TGCAGTGCTAGAGATGCGGGGGCCAACGTCCTGACTTTC.

V gene TRBV20-1 combines with J gene TRBJ2-1; tentatively, D is TRBD1 (5 bases). The V and J ends lost 5 bases and 0 bases respectively, with 11 bases between them. CDR1 and CDR2 (germline): DFQATT, SNEGSKA (reference sequence). This CDR3 is built from 14 residues. CDR3 sequence: CSAQHQGSYNEQFF. The CDR3 DNA is TGCAGTGCTCAGCATCAGGGCTCCTACAATGAGCAGTTCTTC.

The chain has TRBV14 and TRBJ2-3, with TRBD2 matching over 14 bases. CDR1 SGHDN and CDR2 FVKESK come from the germline V gene. Unmatched junction bases numbered 6, after V lost 4 bases and J lost 6 bases. The CDR3 length is 16 residues. The CDR3 nucleotides are TGTGCCAGCAGCCGCGGGACTAGCGGGAGAAGGGATACGCAGTATTTT. It encodes CASSRGTSGRRDTQYF.

The rearrangement joins TRBV29-1 to TRBJ2-1; D may be TRBD1 or TRBD2 (5 bases each). The CDR3 is 12 amino acids. Germline V gene sequence: CDR1 SQVTM, CDR2 ANQGSEA. V was clipped by 5 bases and J by 4 bases, with 9 bases between them. This CDR3 is CSVSGPYNEQFF. In DNA form, the CDR3 reads TGCAGCGTTTCGGGGCCATACAATGAGCAGTTCTTC.

V usage is TRBV7-9 and J usage is TRBJ2-7; TRBD2 might be the D (6 bases). Trimming cost V 5 bases and J 9 bases, with 14 bases left between them. The germline gives CDR1 SEHNR, CDR2 FQNEAQ (reference sequence). This CDR3 spans 12 amino acids. The CDR3 coding sequence is TGTGCCAGCAGCCCCCTCGACGGGGGGCAGTACTTC. It encodes CASSPLDGGQYF.

There are a few counts of this clonotype. The chain is built from TRBV5-1 and TRBJ1-1; D may be TRBD1 (6 bases). The V gene's germline CDR1 is SGHRS and CDR2 YFSETQ. The CDR3 is made up of 17 amino acids. V was pared by 0 bases and J by 4 bases, with 19 bases between. CDR3 residues: CASSLGWLTGQLTEAFF. CDR3 sequence (DNA): TGCGCCAGCAGCTTGGGGTGGTTAACAGGACAGCTCACTGAAGCTTTCTTT.

V and J are TRBV20-1 and TRBJ2-2; D is unclear. In germline, CDR1 is DFQATT, CDR2 SNEGSKA (reference sequence). This CDR3 is 14 amino acids long. The V end lost 6 bases, the J end lost 5 bases, and 16 bases lay between the germline ends. The CDR3 sequence is CSAENPRRTGELFF. Written as DNA, the CDR3 is TGCAGTGCCGAAAATCCTAGGAGAACCGGGGAGCTGTTTTTT.

The J gene is TRBJ2-7, the V gene TRBV20-1; 7 bases align to TRBD2. CDR1 is DFQATT and CDR2 is SNEGSKA in the germline V gene (reference sequence). The CDR3 has 14 residues. Germline trimming cut 0 bases from V and 2 bases from J; bases unmatched to any gene: 4. The CDR3 reads CSARDWGGTYEQYF. DNA for the CDR3: TGCAGTGCTAGAGATTGGGGAGGGACCTACGAGCAGTACTTC.

This clonotype was counted between two and nine times. This chain uses TRBV15 with TRBJ2-7; D gene uncertain. V was pared by 1 base and J by 0 bases, with 13 bases between. Germline values: CDR1 LNHNV, CDR2 YYDKDF (reference sequence). The CDR3 length is 16 residues. The CDR3, as DNA: TGTGCCACCAGCAGAGTCCTCGATACTTCCTCCTACGAGCAGTACTTC. Protein: CATSRVLDTSSYEQYF.

The rearrangement joins TRBV20-1 to TRBJ2-6; no firm D call. Deletions cut 6 bases from V and 4 bases from J, with 4 bases between. This CDR3 is built from 11 residues. CDR1 is DFQATT and CDR2 is SNEGSKA in the germline V gene (reference sequence). The CDR3 DNA sequence: TGCAGTGCCAGGGGGGCCAACGTCCTGACTTTC. Protein product: CSARGANVLTF.

This chain joins TRBV4-3 and TRBJ2-2; D is possibly TRBD2 (6 bases). Trimming pared 3 bases from V and 2 bases from J, leaving 13 bases between. The V gene's germline CDR1 is LGHNA and CDR2 YSLEER. This CDR3 region has 16 residues. CDR3 in DNA: TGCGCCAGCAGCCATTCAACCGGGAGAAACACCGGGGAGCTGTTTTTT. As protein: CASSHSTGRNTGELFF.

Concerning this clonotype itself: One junction end disagrees with the germline gene, perhaps due to a read error. The CDR3 sequence is CASGYHAKGYAYEQYF. The DNA of the CDR3 is TGTGCCAGCGGTTACCATGCCAAGGGGTACGCCTACGAGCAGTACTTC. This chain links TRBV6-5 with TRBJ2-7; D possibly corresponds to TRBD1 (5 bases). The CDR3 totals 16 residues. The germline gives CDR1 MNHEY, CDR2 SVGAGI.

This clonotype has a handful of counts. The chain carries TRBV7-2 and TRBJ2-2; no clear D gene. Germline V lookup: CDR1 SGHTA, CDR2 FQGNSA. The CDR3 consists of 14 residues. V lost 1 base to trimming and J lost 5 bases, with 8 bases between them. The DNA of the CDR3 is TGTGCCAGCAGCTTAGTGGGTTCGACCGGGGAGCTGTTTTTT. Translation gives CASSLVGSTGELFF. The full variable domain, with the rest looked up from reference TRBV7-2 and TRBJ2-2, is GAGVSQSPSNKVTEKGKDVELRCDPISGHTALYWYRQSLGQGLEFLIYFQGNSAPDKSGLPSDRFSAERTGGSVSTLTIQRTQQEDSAVYLCASSLVGSTGELFFGEGSRLTVL.

The gene calls are TRBV10-3 and TRBJ1-4; 8 bases map to TRBD1. The germline gives CDR1 ENHRY, CDR2 SYGVKD. The CDR3 sequence is 14 residues long. V dropped 4 bases and J dropped 7; count of bases not matched to a gene: 5. CDR3 DNA: TGTGCCATCAGTGCAGGGGGCCCAAGTGAAAAACTGTTTTTT. Encoded protein: CAISAGGPSEKLFF.

The gene calls are TRBV6-2 or TRBV6-3 and TRBJ1-2; possible D gene TRBD1, 5 bases. CDR1 is MNHEY, CDR2 SVGEGT, per germline. There are 17 residues in the CDR3. Trimming removed 2 bases at V and 4 bases at J, with 20 bases between. The CDR3 DNA sequence: TGTGCCAGCAGTTACCTGCGTCGGGACGGACCTCTCTATGGCTACACCTTC. It encodes CASSYLRRDGPLYGYTF.

The DNA for the CDR3 is TGCAGCGTGAAGGGTAGGGGAGACACCTTC. Residues: CSVKGRGDTF. This sequence joins TRBV29-1 and TRBJ1-2, with D maybe TRBD1 (5 bases). With 6 bases removed from V and 12 bases from J, the gap between germline ends came to 14 bases. The CDR3 runs to 10 residues. In germline, CDR1 is SQVTM, CDR2 ANQGSEA.

The rearrangement joins TRBV6-2 or TRBV6-3 to TRBJ1-6; D gene unclear. Germline V lookup: CDR1 MNHEY, CDR2 SVGEGT. Trimming left V 6 bases short and J 10 bases short, with 22 bases between. This CDR3 has 16 residues. The CDR3 DNA is TGTGCCAGCAGCCTACGCCCAGGTCGGGGAGGGTCACCCCTCCACTTT. It is translated as CASSLRPGRGGSPLHF.

There are a few counts of this clonotype. The CDR3 region is CASSSRTSGGAKNIQYF. As DNA, the CDR3 is TGTGCCAGCAGCTCCCGAACCAGCGGTGGGGCCAAAAACATTCAGTACTTC. The gene calls are TRBV7-2 and TRBJ2-4; D is possibly TRBD2 (5 bases). Germline V gene sequence: CDR1 SGHTA, CDR2 FQGNSA. This CDR3 has 17 amino acids. V lost 4 bases, J lost 1 base, and 17 bases lay in between.

This clonotype was detected a few times. J is TRBJ2-1 and V is TRBV11-2, with TRBD2 as a possible D gene (6 bases). The CDR3 totals 13 residues. Per germline, CDR1 SGHAT and CDR2 FQNNGV. V shed 1 base and J shed 10 bases, with 11 bases lying between them. The CDR3 region is CASSLVGGWEQFF. The CDR3 nucleotides are TGTGCCAGCAGCTTAGTAGGAGGGTGGGAGCAGTTCTTC.

This clonotype was detected ten times or more. The chain joins TRBV20-1 to TRBJ2-1; D uncertain. This CDR3 spans 13 amino acids. Trimming left V 2 bases short and J 9 bases short, with 14 bases between. Germline values: CDR1 DFQATT, CDR2 SNEGSKA (reference sequence). Written as DNA, the CDR3 is TGCAGTGCTAGAAGTCCCTTAAACACTGAGCAGTTCTTC. It yields the protein CSARSPLNTEQFF.

This chain links TRBV6-5 with TRBJ1-2; D perhaps matches TRBD1 (5 bases). Germline CDR1 reads MNHEY; CDR2 reads SVGAGI. CDR3 length: 12 amino acids. V was trimmed by 3 bases and J by 7 bases, leaving 9 bases between them. The CDR3 reads CASSYRQGGYTF. In nucleotides, the CDR3 is TGTGCCAGCAGTTATCGTCAGGGTGGCTACACCTTC.